A single sample is the source of the 7 T cell receptor beta chains below, sequenced in a study of T-cell memory formation after mild COVID-19 (dated by TCRdb to the early 2020s). Libraries were made using 5' RACE. The sequencer listed for this sample is Illumina NovaSeq 6000. TCRdb itself trimmed the public reads at Q25 with fastp, ran MiXCR and retained productive beta chains. Here each entry gathers all rows of one CDR3 protein and keeps the most common genes and DNA. The sample has fewer than 250,000 distinct CDR3 sequences on record, 15% of them singletons. The ten most abundant clones make up 2.1% of the sample. Input material: PBMCs or a T cell subset sorted from them (not recorded which). The origin of the receptors is an adult woman who had mild COVID-19 (a few samples of this study predate the infection). The sample titles of this study are shuffled in the database, so cell type and time point are left out; the donor was told from shared clones.

The gene calls are TRBV19 and TRBJ2-6, with D perhaps TRBD1 (5 bases). Germline V gene sequence: CDR1 LNHDA, CDR2 SQIVND (reference sequence). The CDR3 sequence is 16 residues long. With 3 bases removed from V and 0 bases from J, the gap between germline ends came to 9 bases. CDR3 nucleotides: TGTGCCAGTAGTATGCCAGGACACTCTGGGGCCAACGTCCTGACTTTC. This gives the protein CASSMPGHSGANVLTF.

This clonotype was seen more than once but under ten times. This chain joins TRBV5-6 and TRBJ2-3; possible D gene TRBD2, 5 bases. Germline-derived CDR1 and CDR2 are SGHDT and YYEEEE. This CDR3 spans 15 amino acids. V was pared by 0 bases and J by 5 bases, with 13 bases between. The CDR3 nucleotides read TGTGCCAGCAGCTTGGTACTTGGAGGTGGAGATACGCAGTATTTT. Its translation: CASSLVLGGGDTQYF.

This clonotype has only a few counts. The chain couples TRBV29-1 to TRBJ2-2; 8 bases line up with TRBD1. Trimming removed 4 bases from V and 7 bases from J; junction bases left unmatched: 5. Germline assignment: CDR1 SQVTM and CDR2 ANQGSEA. The CDR3 has 13 residues. This chain's CDR3 is CSVGQGAGGELFF. CDR3 coding DNA: TGCAGCGTTGGGCAGGGGGCTGGCGGGGAGCTGTTTTTT.

This clonotype has a count of ten or more. The chain joins TRBV12-3 or TRBV12-4 to TRBJ1-5, with D possibly matching TRBD1 (5 bases). The V and J ends lost 7 bases and 1 base respectively, with 14 bases between them. The CDR3 runs to 15 residues. The CDR3 here is CASTPGRDSNQPQHF. In DNA form, the CDR3 reads TGTGCCAGCACCCCGGGGCGGGACAGCAATCAGCCCCAGCATTTT.

The chain combines TRBV12-3 or TRBV12-4 with TRBJ2-2; the match to TRBD2 covers 11 bases. Germline trimming cut 2 bases from V and 7 bases from J; bases unmatched to any gene: 6. The CDR3 totals 16 residues. The chain's CDR3 is CASSLRLAGSSGELFF. The CDR3 DNA follows: TGTGCCAGCAGTTTACGACTAGCGGGAAGCAGCGGGGAGCTGTTTTTT.

This clonotype has at least ten counts. The CDR3 spells CASSLSGVVGETQYF. The CDR3 bases are TGCGCCAGCAGCTTGTCAGGGGTGGTAGGAGAGACCCAGTACTTC. The chain joins TRBV5-1 to TRBJ2-5; TRBD1 might be the D (6 bases). CDR3 size: 15 residues. Per germline, CDR1 SGHRS and CDR2 YFSETQ. V was shortened by 1 base and J by 4 bases, with 14 bases between the two germline ends. Combining the CDR3 with reference TRBV5-1 and TRBJ2-5 gives the whole variable domain KAGVTQTPRYLIKTRGQQVTLSCSPISGHRSVSWYQQTPGQGLQFLFEYFSETQRNKGNFPGRFSGRQFSNSRSEMNVSTLELGDSALYLCASSLSGVVGETQYFGPGTRLLVL.

There are many counts of this clonotype. The CDR3 nucleotides read TGCGCCAGCAGCCCCGAGACCGGCCCTCAAGAGACCCAGTACTTC. Its protein product is CASSPETGPQETQYF. This sequence joins TRBV5-1 and TRBJ2-5; D is ambiguous. V was shortened by 4 bases and J by 2 bases, with 15 bases between the two germline ends. CDR3 length: 15 residues. CDR1 and CDR2 (germline): SGHRS, YFSETQ.